The entry below gives a single T cell receptor beta chain sequence along with its context. The data belong to a study of identical twins. TCRdb redid the calling of the 5' RACE reads with MiXCR, one entry per CDR3 protein. The sample consists of roughly 470,000 distinct CDR3 sequences, roughly an eighth of them appearing once. This CDR3 spans 12 amino acids. Germline CDR1 DFQATT, CDR2 SNEGSKA (reference sequence). The V gene lost 6 bases and the J gene lost 3 bases, with 10 bases spanning the gap. These same records also appear under a second study, on yellow fever vaccine responses in identical twins. That work adds: Twins' T cell vaccine responses reportedly looked partly convergent, partly personalized.

The sequencing input was CD4+ T cells sorted from blood. The V gene is TRBV20-1, the J gene TRBJ2-3; the D gene is possibly TRBD1 (6 bases). The TCR sequence derives from a woman between 18 and 29 years old in good health. CDR3 loop: CSAKQGTDTQYF. Here the CDR3 DNA reads TGCAGTGCAAAACAGGGTACAGATACGCAGTATTTT.